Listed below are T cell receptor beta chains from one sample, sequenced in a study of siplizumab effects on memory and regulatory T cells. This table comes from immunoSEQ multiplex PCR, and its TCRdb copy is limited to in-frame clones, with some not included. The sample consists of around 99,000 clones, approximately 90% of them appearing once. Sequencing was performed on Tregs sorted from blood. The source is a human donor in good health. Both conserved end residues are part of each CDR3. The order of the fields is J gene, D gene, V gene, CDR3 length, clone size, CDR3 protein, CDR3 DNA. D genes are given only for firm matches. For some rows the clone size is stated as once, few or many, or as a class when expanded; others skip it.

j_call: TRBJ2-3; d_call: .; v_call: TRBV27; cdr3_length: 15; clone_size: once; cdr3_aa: CASVPRGRYTDTQYF; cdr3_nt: TGTGCCAGTGTACCCCGGGGCAGGTACACAGATACGCAGTATTTT
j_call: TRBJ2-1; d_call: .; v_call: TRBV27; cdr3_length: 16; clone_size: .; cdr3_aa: CASSPTGVASYNEQFF; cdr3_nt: TGTGCCAGCAGCCCCACAGGAGTAGCAAGCTACAATGAGCAGTTCTTC
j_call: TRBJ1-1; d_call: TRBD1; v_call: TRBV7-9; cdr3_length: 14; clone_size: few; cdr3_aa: CASSSSGGNTEAFF; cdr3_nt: TGTGCCAGCAGTTCCTCAGGGGGGAACACTGAAGCTTTCTTT
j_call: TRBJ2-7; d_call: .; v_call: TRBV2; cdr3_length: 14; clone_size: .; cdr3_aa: CASSFLVSWREQYF; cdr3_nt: TGTGCCAGCTCCTTTCTCGTGAGCTGGAGGGAGCAGTACTTC
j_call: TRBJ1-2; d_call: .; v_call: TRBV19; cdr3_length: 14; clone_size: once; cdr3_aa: CASRAGGANYGYTF; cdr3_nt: TGTGCCAGTAGGGCAGGTGGCGCTAACTATGGCTACACCTTC
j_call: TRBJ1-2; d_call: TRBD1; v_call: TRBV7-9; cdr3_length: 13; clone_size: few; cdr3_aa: CASSSQGAFGYTF; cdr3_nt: TGTGCCAGCAGCTCCCAGGGGGCGTTTGGCTACACCTTC
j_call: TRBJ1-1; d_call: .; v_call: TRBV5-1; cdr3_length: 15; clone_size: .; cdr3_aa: CASSEQPGQNTEAFF; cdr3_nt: TGCGCCAGCAGCGAACAGCCGGGACAGAACACTGAAGCTTTCTTT
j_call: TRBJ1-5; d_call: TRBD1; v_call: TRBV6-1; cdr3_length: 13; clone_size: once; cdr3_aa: CASRRQGGRPQHF; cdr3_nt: TGTGCCAGCAGAAGGCAGGGGGGCCGGCCCCAGCATTTT
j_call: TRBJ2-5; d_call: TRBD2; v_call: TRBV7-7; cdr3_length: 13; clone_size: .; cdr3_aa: CASSPSGGGTQYF; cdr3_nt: TGTGCTAGCAGCCCCTCCGGGGGGGGGACCCAGTACTTC
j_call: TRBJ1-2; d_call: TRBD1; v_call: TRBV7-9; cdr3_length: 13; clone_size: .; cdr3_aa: CASTPQGQANYTF; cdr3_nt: TGTGCCAGCACCCCTCAGGGACAGGCAAACTACACCTTC
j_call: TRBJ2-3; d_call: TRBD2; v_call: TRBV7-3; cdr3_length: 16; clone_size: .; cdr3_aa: CASSRSSGRGTDTQYF; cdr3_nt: TGTGCCAGCAGCCGATCGAGCGGGAGAGGCACAGATACGCAGTATTTT
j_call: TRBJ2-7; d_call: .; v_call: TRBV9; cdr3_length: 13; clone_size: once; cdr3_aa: CASSARGGGEQYF; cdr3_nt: TGTGCCAGCAGCGCCCGAGGAGGAGGAGAGCAGTACTTC
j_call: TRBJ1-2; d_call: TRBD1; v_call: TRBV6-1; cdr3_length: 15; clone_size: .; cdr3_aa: CASSVTTGGNYGYTF; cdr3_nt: TGTGCCAGCAGTGTTACTACAGGGGGCAACTATGGCTACACCTTC
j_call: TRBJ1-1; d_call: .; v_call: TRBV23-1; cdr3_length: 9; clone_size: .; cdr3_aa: CASNPEAFF; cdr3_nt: TGCGCCAGCAATCCTGAAGCTTTCTTT
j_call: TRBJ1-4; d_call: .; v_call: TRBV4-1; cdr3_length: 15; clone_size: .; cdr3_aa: CASSPPGGGREKLFF; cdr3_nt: TGCGCCAGCAGCCCGCCCGGGGGCGGTCGTGAAAAACTGTTTTTT
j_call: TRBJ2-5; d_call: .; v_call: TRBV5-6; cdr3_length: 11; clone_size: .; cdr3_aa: CASSDRQTQYF; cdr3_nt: TGTGCCAGCAGCGACCGGCAGACCCAGTACTTC
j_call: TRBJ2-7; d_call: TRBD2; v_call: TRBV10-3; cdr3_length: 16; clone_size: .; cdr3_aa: CAISESWTSGRDEQYF; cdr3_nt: TGTGCCATCAGTGAGTCCTGGACTAGCGGGAGGGACGAGCAGTACTTC
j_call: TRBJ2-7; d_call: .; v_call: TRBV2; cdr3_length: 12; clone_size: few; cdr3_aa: CASRSEEDEQYF; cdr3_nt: TGTGCCAGCAGATCGGAGGAGGACGAGCAGTACTTC
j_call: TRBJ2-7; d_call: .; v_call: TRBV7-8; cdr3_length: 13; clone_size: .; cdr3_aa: CASSLRQTYEQYF; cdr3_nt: TGTGCCAGCAGCTTACGACAGACCTACGAGCAGTACTTC
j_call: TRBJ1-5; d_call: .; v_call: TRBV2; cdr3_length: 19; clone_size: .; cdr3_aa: CASSARFGLELISNQPQHF; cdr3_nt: TGTGCCAGCAGTGCCCGTTTCGGACTTGAATTAATAAGCAATCAGCCCCAGCATTTT
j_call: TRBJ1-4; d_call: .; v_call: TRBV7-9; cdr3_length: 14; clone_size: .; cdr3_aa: CASSMTVTNEKLFF; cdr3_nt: TGTGCCAGCAGCATGACAGTTACTAATGAAAAACTGTTTTTT
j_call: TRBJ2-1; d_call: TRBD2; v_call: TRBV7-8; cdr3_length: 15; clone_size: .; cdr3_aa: CASSLGLAGYNEQFF; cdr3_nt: TGTGCCAGCAGCTTGGGACTAGCGGGGTACAATGAGCAGTTCTTC
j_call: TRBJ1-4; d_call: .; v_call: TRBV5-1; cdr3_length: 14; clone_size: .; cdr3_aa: CASRTGTGNEKLFF; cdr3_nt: TGCGCCAGCAGAACCGGGACGGGTAATGAAAAACTGTTTTTT
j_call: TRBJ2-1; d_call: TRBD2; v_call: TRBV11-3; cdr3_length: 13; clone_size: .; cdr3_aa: CASSLATSGRQFF; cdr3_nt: TGTGCCAGCAGCTTAGCGACTAGCGGGAGACAGTTCTTC
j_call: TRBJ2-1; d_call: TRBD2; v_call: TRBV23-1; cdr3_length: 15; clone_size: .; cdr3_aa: CASSQLRLADLLGFF; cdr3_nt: TGCGCCAGCAGTCAGCTTCGACTAGCGGACCTATTAGGGTTCTTC
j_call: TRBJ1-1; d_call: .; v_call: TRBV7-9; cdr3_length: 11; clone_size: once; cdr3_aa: CASSLNTEAFF; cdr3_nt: TGTGCCAGCAGCCTTAACACTGAAGCTTTCTTT
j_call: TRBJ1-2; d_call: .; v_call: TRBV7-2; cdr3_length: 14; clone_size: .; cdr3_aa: CASSLQGLGDGYTF; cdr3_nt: TGTGCCAGCAGCTTACAGGGCCTTGGGGATGGCTACACCTTC
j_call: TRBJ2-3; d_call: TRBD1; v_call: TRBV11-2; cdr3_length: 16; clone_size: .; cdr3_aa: CASSLGPGQITDTQYF; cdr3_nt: TGTGCCAGCAGCTTAGGGCCGGGACAGATCACAGATACGCAGTATTTT
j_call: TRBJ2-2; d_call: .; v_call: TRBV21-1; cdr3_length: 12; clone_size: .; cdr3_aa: CASNPETGELFF; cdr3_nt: TGTGCCAGCAACCCAGAGACCGGGGAGCTGTTTTTT
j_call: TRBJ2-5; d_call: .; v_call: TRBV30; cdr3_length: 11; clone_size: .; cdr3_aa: CAWRGRETQYF; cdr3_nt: TGTGCCTGGAGGGGGCGAGAGACCCAGTACTTC
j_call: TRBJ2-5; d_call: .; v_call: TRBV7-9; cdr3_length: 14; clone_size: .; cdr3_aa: CASSLGAVQETQYF; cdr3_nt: TGTGCCAGCAGCTTAGGGGCAGTCCAAGAGACCCAGTACTTC
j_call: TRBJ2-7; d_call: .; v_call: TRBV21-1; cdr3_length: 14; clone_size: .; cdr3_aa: CASSKFGRGYEQYF; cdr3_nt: TGTGCCAGCAGCAAATTCGGCAGGGGGTACGAGCAGTACTTC
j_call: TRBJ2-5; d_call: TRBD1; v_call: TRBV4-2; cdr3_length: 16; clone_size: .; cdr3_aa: CASSPGQGLWGETQYF; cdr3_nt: TGTGCCAGCAGCCCCGGACAGGGACTTTGGGGAGAGACCCAGTACTTC
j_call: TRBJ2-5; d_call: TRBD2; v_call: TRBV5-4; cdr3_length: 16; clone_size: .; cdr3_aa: CASSPGLAGEQETQYF; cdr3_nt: TGTGCCAGCAGCCCGGGACTAGCGGGGGAACAAGAGACCCAGTACTTC
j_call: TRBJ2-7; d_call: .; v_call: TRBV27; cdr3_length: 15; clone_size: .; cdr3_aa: CASLFRDLDSYEQYF; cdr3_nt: TGTGCCAGCCTTTTTAGGGATCTTGACTCCTACGAGCAGTACTTC
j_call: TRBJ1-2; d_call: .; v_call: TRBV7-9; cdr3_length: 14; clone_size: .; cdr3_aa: CASSLTGYGAGYTF; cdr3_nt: TGTGCCAGCAGCTTGACAGGATATGGGGCCGGCTACACCTTC
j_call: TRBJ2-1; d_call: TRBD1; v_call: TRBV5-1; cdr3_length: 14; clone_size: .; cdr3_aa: CASSLQGVINEQFF; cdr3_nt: TGCGCCAGCAGCTTACAGGGGGTAATCAATGAGCAGTTCTTC
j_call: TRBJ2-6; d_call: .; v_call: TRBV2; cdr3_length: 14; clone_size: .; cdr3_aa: CASSVWRGANVLTF; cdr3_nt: TGTGCCAGCAGTGTATGGCGGGGGGCCAACGTCCTGACTTTC
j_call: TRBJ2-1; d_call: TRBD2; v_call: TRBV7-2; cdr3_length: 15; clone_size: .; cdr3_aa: CASSFSGRQYNEQFF; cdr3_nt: TGTGCCAGCAGCTTTAGCGGGAGGCAATACAATGAGCAGTTCTTC
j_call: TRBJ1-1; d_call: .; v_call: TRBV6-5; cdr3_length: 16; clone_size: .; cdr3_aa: CASSSPGLGPHTEAFF; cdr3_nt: TGTGCCAGCAGTTCCCCCGGGTTAGGGCCCCACACTGAAGCTTTCTTT
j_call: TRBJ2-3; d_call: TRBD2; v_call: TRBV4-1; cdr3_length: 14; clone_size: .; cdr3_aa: CASSLAGETDTQYF; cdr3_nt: TGCGCCAGCTCCCTAGCGGGAGAGACAGATACGCAGTATTTT
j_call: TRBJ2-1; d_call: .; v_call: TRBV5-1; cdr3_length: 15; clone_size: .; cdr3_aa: CASSWVGTDYNEQFF; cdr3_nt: TGCGCCAGCAGCTGGGTAGGGACTGATTACAATGAGCAGTTCTTC
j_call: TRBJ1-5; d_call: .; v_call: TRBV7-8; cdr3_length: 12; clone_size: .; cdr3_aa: CASSFTLETQHF; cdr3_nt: TGTGCCAGCAGCTTTACTCTCGAGACCCAGCATTTT
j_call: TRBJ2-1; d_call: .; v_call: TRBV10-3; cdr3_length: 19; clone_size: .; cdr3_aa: CAISESGTTYSGSYNEQFF; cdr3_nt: TGTGCCATCAGTGAGTCCGGGACCACATACTCCGGCTCCTACAATGAGCAGTTCTTC
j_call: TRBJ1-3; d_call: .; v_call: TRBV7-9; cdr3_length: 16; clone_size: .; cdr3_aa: CASSLEVSLRGNTIYF; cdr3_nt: TGTGCCAGCAGCTTAGAGGTCAGCCTCCGTGGAAACACCATATATTTT
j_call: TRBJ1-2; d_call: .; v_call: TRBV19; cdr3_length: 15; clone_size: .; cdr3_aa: CASKPGTGANYGYTF; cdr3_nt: TGTGCCAGTAAGCCTGGGACCGGTGCTAACTATGGCTACACCTTC
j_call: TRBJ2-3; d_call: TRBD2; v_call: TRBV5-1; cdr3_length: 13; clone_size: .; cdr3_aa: CASRVLAGDTQYF; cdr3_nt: TGCGCCAGCCGGGTGCTAGCGGGAGATACGCAGTATTTT
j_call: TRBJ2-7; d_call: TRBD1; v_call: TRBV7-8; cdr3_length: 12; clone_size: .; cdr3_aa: CASSRDRYEQYF; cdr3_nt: TGTGCCAGCAGCCGGGACAGGTACGAGCAGTACTTC